This T cell receptor (beta chain) was retrieved from a study of blood T cell repertoires in COVID-19. Study in general: Researchers got acute and convalescent COVID-19 samples from the United States, Italy and Spain. PBMCs, B-cell-depleted T cells, or T cells provided the cDNA or gDNA that made up the material.

In the original workflow: Amplification from reference gene primers served as the basis for estimated nucleated cell counts. Clones were sequenced by immunoSEQ multiplex PCR, and TCRdb holds only the in-frame ones, with some missing. D and trimming come from the DNA, and the V and J calls and clone size come from that table. The sample shows hundreds of thousands of clones, 89% of them seen only once. Seattle researchers signed up patients amid active infection and tracked them longitudinally. V was clipped by 2 bases and J by 3 bases; unmatched bases: 8. Germline CDR1 reads ENHRY; CDR2 reads SYGVKD. There are 16 residues in the CDR3.

This chain connects TRBV10-3 to TRBJ1-1; 8 bases line up with TRBD1. Input material: peripheral blood. This sequence was found in a woman between 25 and 40 years old with COVID-19, enrolled during active disease. The CDR3 DNA is TGTGCCATCAGTGAGGACAGGGGCCTTCGGGACACTGAAGCTTTCTTT. Protein product: CAISEDRGLRDTEAFF.